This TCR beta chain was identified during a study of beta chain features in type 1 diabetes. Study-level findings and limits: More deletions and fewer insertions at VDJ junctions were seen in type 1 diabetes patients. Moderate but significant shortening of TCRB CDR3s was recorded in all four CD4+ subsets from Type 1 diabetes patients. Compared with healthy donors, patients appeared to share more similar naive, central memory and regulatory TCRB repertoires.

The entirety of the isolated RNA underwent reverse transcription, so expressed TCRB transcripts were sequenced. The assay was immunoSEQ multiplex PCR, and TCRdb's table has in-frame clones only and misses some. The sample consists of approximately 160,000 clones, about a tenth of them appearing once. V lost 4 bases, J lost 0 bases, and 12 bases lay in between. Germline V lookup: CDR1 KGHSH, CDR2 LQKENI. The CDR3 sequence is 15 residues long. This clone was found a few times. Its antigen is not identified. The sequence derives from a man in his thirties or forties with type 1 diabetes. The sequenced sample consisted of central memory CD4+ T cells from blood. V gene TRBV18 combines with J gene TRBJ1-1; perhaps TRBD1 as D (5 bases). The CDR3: CASSQGGHMNTEAFF. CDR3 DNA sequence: TGTGCCAGCTCACAGGGTGGACATATGAACACTGAAGCTTTCTTT.